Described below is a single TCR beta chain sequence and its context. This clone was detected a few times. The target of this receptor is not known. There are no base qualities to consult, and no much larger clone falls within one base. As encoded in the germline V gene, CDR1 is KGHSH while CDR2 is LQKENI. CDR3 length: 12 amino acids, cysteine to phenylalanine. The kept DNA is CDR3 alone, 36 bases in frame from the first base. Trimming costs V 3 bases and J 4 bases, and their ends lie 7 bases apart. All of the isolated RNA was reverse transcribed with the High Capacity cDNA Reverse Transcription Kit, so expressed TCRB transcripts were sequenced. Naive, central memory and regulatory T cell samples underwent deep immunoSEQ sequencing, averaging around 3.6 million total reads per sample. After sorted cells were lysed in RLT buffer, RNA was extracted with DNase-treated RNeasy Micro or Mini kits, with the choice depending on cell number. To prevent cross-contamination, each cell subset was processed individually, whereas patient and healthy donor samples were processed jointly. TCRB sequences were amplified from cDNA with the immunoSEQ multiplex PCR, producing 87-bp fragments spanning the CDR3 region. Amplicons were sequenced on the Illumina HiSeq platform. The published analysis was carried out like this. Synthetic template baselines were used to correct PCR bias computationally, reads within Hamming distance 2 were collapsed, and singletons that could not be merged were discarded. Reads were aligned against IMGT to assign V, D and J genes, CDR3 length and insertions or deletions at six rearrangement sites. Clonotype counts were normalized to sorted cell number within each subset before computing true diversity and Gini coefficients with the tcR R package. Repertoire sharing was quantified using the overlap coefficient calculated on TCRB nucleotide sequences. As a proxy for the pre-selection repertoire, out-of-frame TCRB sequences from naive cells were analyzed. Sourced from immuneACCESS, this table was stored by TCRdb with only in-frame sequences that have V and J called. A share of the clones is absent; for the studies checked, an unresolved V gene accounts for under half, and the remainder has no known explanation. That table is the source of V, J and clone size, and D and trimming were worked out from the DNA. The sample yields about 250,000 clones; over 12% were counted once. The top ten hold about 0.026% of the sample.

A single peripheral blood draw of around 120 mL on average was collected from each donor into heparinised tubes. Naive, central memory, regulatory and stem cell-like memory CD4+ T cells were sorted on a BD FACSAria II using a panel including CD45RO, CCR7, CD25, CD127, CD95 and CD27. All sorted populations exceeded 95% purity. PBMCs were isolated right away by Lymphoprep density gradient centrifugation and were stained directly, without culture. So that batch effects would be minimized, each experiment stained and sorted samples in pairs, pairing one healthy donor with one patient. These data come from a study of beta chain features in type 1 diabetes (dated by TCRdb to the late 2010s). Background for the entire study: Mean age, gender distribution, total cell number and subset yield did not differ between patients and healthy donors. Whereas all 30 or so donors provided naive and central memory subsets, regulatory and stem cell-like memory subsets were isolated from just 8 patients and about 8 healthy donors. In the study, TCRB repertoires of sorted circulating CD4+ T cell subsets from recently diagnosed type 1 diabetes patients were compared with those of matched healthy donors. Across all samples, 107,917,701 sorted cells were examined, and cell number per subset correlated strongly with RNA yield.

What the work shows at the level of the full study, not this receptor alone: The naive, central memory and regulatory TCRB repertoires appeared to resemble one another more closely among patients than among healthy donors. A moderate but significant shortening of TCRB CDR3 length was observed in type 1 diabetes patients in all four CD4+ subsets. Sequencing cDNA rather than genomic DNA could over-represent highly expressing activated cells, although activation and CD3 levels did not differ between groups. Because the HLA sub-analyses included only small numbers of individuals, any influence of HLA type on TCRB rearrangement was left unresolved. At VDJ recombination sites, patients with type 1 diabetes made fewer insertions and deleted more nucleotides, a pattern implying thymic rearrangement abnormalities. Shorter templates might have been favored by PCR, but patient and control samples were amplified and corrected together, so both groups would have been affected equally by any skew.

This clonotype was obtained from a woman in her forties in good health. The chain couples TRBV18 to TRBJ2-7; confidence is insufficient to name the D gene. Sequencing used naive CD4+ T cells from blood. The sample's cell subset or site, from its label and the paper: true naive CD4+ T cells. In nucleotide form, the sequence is TGTGCCAGCTCACCGGCCGATTACGAGCAGTACTTC. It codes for CASSPADYEQYF.